Listed below are T cell receptor beta chains from one sample, sequenced in a study of TIL therapy for anti-PD-1-resistant metastatic lung cancer. Profiled with immunoSEQ multiplex PCR; TCRdb holds only in-frame clones, not every one. This sample has tens of thousands of clones; about 70% occur once, and the top ten carry more than 1.5%. Sequences were derived from blood, sampled at baseline. Receptor source: a person between 25 and 80 years old with non-small cell lung cancer. Both conserved end residues are part of each CDR3. The D gene is left open where the match is weak. Clone size is not always given. Where it is, it says once, few, many or a class for expanded clones.

j_call: TRBJ1-5
d_call: TRBD1
clone_size: -
v_call: TRBV25-1
cdr3_nt: TGTGCCAGCGAGGGGGCTGGCAATCAGCCCCAGCATTTT
cdr3_aa: CASEGAGNQPQHF

j_call: TRBJ2-3
d_call: TRBD2
clone_size: -
v_call: TRBV5-1
cdr3_nt: TGCGCCAGCAGCTTGGCCGAACTAGCGGGCACAGATACGCAGTATTTT
cdr3_aa: CASSLAELAGTDTQYF

j_call: TRBJ2-1
d_call: TRBD2
clone_size: -
v_call: TRBV13
cdr3_nt: TGTGCCAGCATCCGGACTAGCGGTAACAATGAGCAGTTCTTC
cdr3_aa: CASIRTSGNNEQFF

j_call: TRBJ2-5
d_call: -
clone_size: -
v_call: TRBV19
cdr3_nt: TGTGCCAGTAGTCGCGTACAGGGTCAAGAGACCCAGTACTTC
cdr3_aa: CASSRVQGQETQYF

j_call: TRBJ1-4
d_call: -
clone_size: -
v_call: TRBV28
cdr3_nt: TGTGCCAGCCAAAGGGGGGGAGGTGAAAAACTGTTTTTT
cdr3_aa: CASQRGGGEKLFF

j_call: TRBJ2-5
d_call: TRBD2
clone_size: -
v_call: TRBV7-2
cdr3_nt: TGTGCCAGCAGCCTCCCGCTAGCGGGGGTAGAGACCCAGTACTTC
cdr3_aa: CASSLPLAGVETQYF

j_call: TRBJ1-2
d_call: TRBD1
clone_size: -
v_call: TRBV19
cdr3_nt: TGTGCCAGTAGTGGGGGACAGGGGAATGGCTACACCTTC
cdr3_aa: CASSGGQGNGYTF

j_call: TRBJ2-2
d_call: TRBD1
clone_size: -
v_call: TRBV6-1
cdr3_nt: TGTGCCAGCAGAAGCCAGGGGGACACCGGGGAGCTGTTTTTT
cdr3_aa: CASRSQGDTGELFF

j_call: TRBJ2-7
d_call: -
clone_size: -
v_call: TRBV10-1
cdr3_nt: TGCGCCAGCAGTGAGTCTCGGCAGGACTACGAGCAGTACTTC
cdr3_aa: CASSESRQDYEQYF

j_call: TRBJ2-7
d_call: -
clone_size: -
v_call: TRBV30
cdr3_nt: TGTGCCTGGAGTGGACGCCAGGGCGAGCAGTACTTC
cdr3_aa: CAWSGRQGEQYF

j_call: TRBJ2-1
d_call: -
clone_size: -
v_call: TRBV7-2
cdr3_nt: TGTGCCAGCAGCTTAGGACAATACAATGAGCAGTTCTTC
cdr3_aa: CASSLGQYNEQFF

j_call: TRBJ1-6
d_call: -
clone_size: -
v_call: TRBV6-5
cdr3_nt: TGTGCCAGCACTTCAATGCCGGGGGGTCGGTATCCCCTCCACTTT
cdr3_aa: CASTSMPGGRYPLHF

j_call: TRBJ2-3
d_call: -
clone_size: few
v_call: TRBV2
cdr3_nt: TGTGCCAGCAACCTAATGGGGGAAGATACGCAGTATTTT
cdr3_aa: CASNLMGEDTQYF

j_call: TRBJ1-1
d_call: TRBD1
clone_size: -
v_call: TRBV7-8
cdr3_nt: TGTGCCAGCAGCTTTAGGGGGCTAGGTACTGAAGCTTTCTTT
cdr3_aa: CASSFRGLGTEAFF

j_call: TRBJ2-5
d_call: TRBD2
clone_size: -
v_call: TRBV5-5
cdr3_nt: TGTGCCAGCAGCTGGGCGGGGGTAGAGGACCAGTACTTC
cdr3_aa: CASSWAGVEDQYF

j_call: TRBJ2-1
d_call: -
clone_size: few
v_call: TRBV9
cdr3_nt: TGTGCCAGCAGCTCCTCCCCCGGTAGCCGTGAGCAGTTCTTC
cdr3_aa: CASSSSPGSREQFF

j_call: TRBJ2-5
d_call: -
clone_size: -
v_call: TRBV6-5
cdr3_nt: TGTGCCAGCAGCCTTCAAGAGACCCAGTACTTC
cdr3_aa: CASSLQETQYF

j_call: TRBJ1-2
d_call: -
clone_size: -
v_call: TRBV28
cdr3_nt: TGTGCCAGCAGGGGCTCGGGGGAGGTCTATGGCTACACCTTC
cdr3_aa: CASRGSGEVYGYTF

j_call: TRBJ2-1
d_call: TRBD2
clone_size: -
v_call: TRBV19
cdr3_nt: TGTGCCAGTAGTATTTTCGGGCTAGCGGGAGGGAGGTTCCTCAATGAGCAGTTCTTC
cdr3_aa: CASSIFGLAGGRFLNEQFF

j_call: TRBJ2-6
d_call: -
clone_size: -
v_call: TRBV4-3
cdr3_nt: TGCGCCAGCAGCCGGACGGGGTCTGGGGCCAACGTCCTGACTTTC
cdr3_aa: CASSRTGSGANVLTF

j_call: TRBJ2-7
d_call: TRBD1
clone_size: -
v_call: TRBV7-9
cdr3_nt: TGTGCCAGCAGCCCCTTCCCAAGGACAGGGGGCGTCGAAGGCGAGCAGTACTTC
cdr3_aa: CASSPFPRTGGVEGEQYF

j_call: TRBJ2-7
d_call: TRBD1
clone_size: -
v_call: TRBV5-6
cdr3_nt: TGTGCCAGCAGCTCCACAGGGGCTGTTCGAAAGCAGTACTTC
cdr3_aa: CASSSTGAVRKQYF

j_call: TRBJ2-5
d_call: -
clone_size: -
v_call: TRBV15
cdr3_nt: TGTGCCACCAGCAGAGGGGGGGACCCCGAGACCCAGTACTTC
cdr3_aa: CATSRGGDPETQYF

j_call: TRBJ2-7
d_call: -
clone_size: -
v_call: TRBV7-8
cdr3_nt: TGTGCCAGCAGCTTAGAGTTGGGGGTCATATCCTACGAGCAGTACTTC
cdr3_aa: CASSLELGVISYEQYF

j_call: TRBJ2-7
d_call: -
clone_size: -
v_call: TRBV9
cdr3_nt: TGTGCCAGCAGCGTAGCCCCATGGGAGGCCTCACACTACGAGCAGTACTTC
cdr3_aa: CASSVAPWEASHYEQYF

j_call: TRBJ2-3
d_call: -
clone_size: -
v_call: TRBV11-3
cdr3_nt: TGTGCCAGCAGCTTAGGCTCGACAGATACGCAGTATTTT
cdr3_aa: CASSLGSTDTQYF

j_call: TRBJ2-4
d_call: -
clone_size: once
v_call: TRBV10-3
cdr3_nt: TGTGCCATCAGTCGGTCCCCCGGGGCCAAAAACATTCAGTACTTC
cdr3_aa: CAISRSPGAKNIQYF

j_call: TRBJ2-7
d_call: TRBD2
clone_size: -
v_call: TRBV19
cdr3_nt: TGTGCCAGTAGTATAGATCGGACTAGCGGGAGTATAGGGGACGAGCAGTACTTC
cdr3_aa: CASSIDRTSGSIGDEQYF

j_call: TRBJ1-1
d_call: TRBD1
clone_size: -
v_call: TRBV7-2
cdr3_nt: TGTGCCAGCAGCTTATCAGGGGGAAACACTGAAGCTTTCTTT
cdr3_aa: CASSLSGGNTEAFF

j_call: TRBJ1-2
d_call: TRBD1
clone_size: -
v_call: TRBV19
cdr3_nt: TGTGCCAGTAGCACAGGGGAGGCTAGCTATGGCTACACCTTC
cdr3_aa: CASSTGEASYGYTF

j_call: TRBJ1-1
d_call: -
clone_size: -
v_call: TRBV6-6
cdr3_nt: TGTGCCAGCAGTCCGGGACAAAGGAACACTGAAGCTTTCTTT
cdr3_aa: CASSPGQRNTEAFF

j_call: TRBJ2-3
d_call: -
clone_size: once
v_call: TRBV2
cdr3_nt: TGTGCCAGCAGTGAGAGGGCTCAACCCACAGATACGCAGTATTTT
cdr3_aa: CASSERAQPTDTQYF

j_call: TRBJ1-1
d_call: -
clone_size: -
v_call: TRBV6-1
cdr3_nt: TGTGCCAGCAGTGTCCTCGAAGCTAAGTACACTGAAGCTTTCTTT
cdr3_aa: CASSVLEAKYTEAFF

j_call: TRBJ2-2
d_call: -
clone_size: -
v_call: TRBV7-9
cdr3_nt: TGTGCCAGCAGCTTAGTTTCTGTGGGGCTCGGGGAGCTGTTTTTT
cdr3_aa: CASSLVSVGLGELFF

j_call: TRBJ2-2
d_call: -
clone_size: -
v_call: TRBV5-6
cdr3_nt: TGTGCCAGCAGCTTATTCGGGACGAACACCGGGGAGCTGTTTTTT
cdr3_aa: CASSLFGTNTGELFF